These T cell receptor beta chains were read from a single sample in a study of cytomegalovirus exposure and HLA in healthy donors. This table comes from immunoSEQ multiplex PCR, and its TCRdb copy is limited to in-frame clones, with some not included. The sample has tens of thousands of clones, approximately 96% seen once; the top ten hold around 1.6%. The specimen sequenced was PBMCs. The receptors were gathered from a woman aged 18-30 years in good health and CMV-seropositive. CDR3s include the opening cysteine and the closing phenylalanine or tryptophan.

>TRBV7-2|TRBJ2-6
CASSLATGTGANVLTF
>TRBV9|TRBJ2-3
CASSVAALVSDTQYF
>TRBV27|TRBJ2-1
CASSFGPGLAYNEQFF
>TRBV5-4|TRBJ2-2
CASSPTGGVYTGELFF
>TRBV9|TRBJ1-1
CASSVQRINTEAFF
>TRBV30|TRBJ2-6
CAWSSFGASGANVLTF
>TRBV2|TRBJ1-2
CASNNRGRPEGYTF
>TRBV10-3|TRBJ2-1
CAISAQDFQGDEQFF
>TRBV28|TRBJ2-1
CASSSLQRVPRNEQFF
>TRBV6-5|TRBJ1-5
CASSYSKLGNQPQHF
>TRBV18|TRBJ2-7
CASSPLALPSYEQYF
>TRBV5-6|TRBJ2-7
CASSLYRGTYEQYF
>TRBV30|TRBJ2-1
CAWRRGGGSYNEQFF
>TRBV4-1|TRBJ2-1
CASSQDHPQAESYNEQFF
>TRBV28|TRBJ1-2
CASSLPLKPGGAYGYTF
>TRBV7-9|TRBJ2-7
CASSSQTGEDEQYF
>TRBV19|TRBJ1-1
CASSWGHPNTEAFF
>TRBV29-1|TRBJ2-5
CSGGGGQETQYF
>TRBV28|TRBJ2-7
CASRSGRTYEQYF
>TRBV28|TRBJ2-3
CASSLSGRGADTQYF
>TRBV5-6|TRBJ2-3
CASSLVGTQRDVFTDTQYF
>TRBV7-6|TRBJ2-7
CASSLAPGQGYEQYF
>TRBV6-5|TRBJ1-4
CASRSNEKLFF
>TRBV6-1|TRBJ1-5
CASSEVSGGWGNQPQHF
>TRBV29-1|TRBJ2-1
CSVEPTELNEQFF
>TRBV7-6|TRBJ2-7
CASSYGTGRGTYEQYF
>TRBV28|TRBJ1-1
CASRATGGTEAFF
>TRBV29-1|TRBJ1-5
CSVATGGDQPQHF
>TRBV4-1|TRBJ1-2
CASSQETAYGYTF
>TRBV18|TRBJ2-6
CASSPGLNSGANVLTF
>TRBV6-5|TRBJ1-2
CASSLGHNYGYTF
>TRBV5-3|TRBJ2-1
CARSFLLGGTGGMLDNEQFF
>TRBV19|TRBJ2-5
CASSILGQGTKYQETQYF
>TRBV19|TRBJ1-1
CASSTRTGGTEAFF
>TRBV12-5|TRBJ1-2
CASGLVRGRTDSALGYTF
>TRBV9|TRBJ2-1
CASSVVSGSSYNEQFF
>TRBV9|TRBJ2-5
CASSVAGAKPIQETQYF
>TRBV6-5|TRBJ2-3
CASGERRDTQYF
>TRBV10-2|TRBJ2-7
CASSEGKFGISSYEQYF
>TRBV5-1|TRBJ2-7
CASSSGTGAYEQYF
>TRBV14|TRBJ1-4
CASSQVSVNEKLFF
>TRBV7-2|TRBJ2-1
CASSTTSGGYHEQFF
>TRBV5-1|TRBJ2-1
CASREGTSGNNEQFF
>TRBV27|TRBJ2-5
CASSYQRGGGETQYF
>TRBV5-1|TRBJ1-4
CASSFSGNNEKLFF
>TRBV28|TRBJ1-2
CASSLPRDYGYTF
>TRBV6-1|TRBJ1-4
CASSYSGEKLFF
>TRBV27|TRBJ2-5
CASQRAVWETQYF
>TRBV11-2|TRBJ1-1
CASSLGVYTEAFF
>TRBV9|TRBJ2-1
CASSPGLYYNEQFF
>TRBV10-2|TRBJ2-1
CASSEWYSSSYNEQFF
>TRBV7-3|TRBJ2-2
CASSRDSLAGELFF
>TRBV2|TRBJ1-5
CASRLQVFGGQPQHF
>TRBV29-1|TRBJ2-1
CSVAQAANEQFF
>TRBV7-9|TRBJ2-7
CASSPKGASGYEQYF
>TRBV18|TRBJ2-7
CASSPPSGASYEQYF
>TRBV30|TRBJ2-2
CAWSVLSGELFF
>TRBV6-4|TRBJ2-3
CASSEAGDTDTQYF